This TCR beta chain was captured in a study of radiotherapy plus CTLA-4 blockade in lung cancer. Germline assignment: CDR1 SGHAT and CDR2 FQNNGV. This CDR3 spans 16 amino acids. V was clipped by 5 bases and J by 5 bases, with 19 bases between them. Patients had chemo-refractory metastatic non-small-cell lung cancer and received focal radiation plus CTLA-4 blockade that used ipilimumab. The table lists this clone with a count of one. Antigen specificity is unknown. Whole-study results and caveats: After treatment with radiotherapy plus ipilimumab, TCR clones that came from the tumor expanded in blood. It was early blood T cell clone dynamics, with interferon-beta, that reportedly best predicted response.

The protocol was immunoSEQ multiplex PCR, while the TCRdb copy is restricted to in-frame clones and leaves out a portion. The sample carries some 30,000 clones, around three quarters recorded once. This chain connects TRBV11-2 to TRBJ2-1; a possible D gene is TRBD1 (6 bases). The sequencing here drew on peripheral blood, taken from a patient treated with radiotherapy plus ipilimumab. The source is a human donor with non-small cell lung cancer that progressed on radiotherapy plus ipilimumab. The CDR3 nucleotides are TGTGCCAGCAGCAGACCGGGACAACGGTCCAACAATGAGCAGTTCTTC. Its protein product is CASSRPGQRSNNEQFF.